What follows describes a single TCR beta chain. Its matching antigen is unknown. Per the germline V gene, CDR1 is LNHDA and CDR2 is SQIVND (reference sequence). The CDR3 has 13 amino acids. The V end was cut by 3 bases, the J end by 6 bases, with 11 bases between. The sample originates from a study of cytomegalovirus exposure and HLA in healthy donors. Study conclusions and caveats: There were 150 to 200 TCR beta chains listed as cytomegalovirus-associated. In a later analysis, the majority of CMV-associated beta chains seemingly showed HLA restriction. Productive rates of about 87% or about 30% were seen for most TCR beta V segments in an earlier analysis.

Vbeta (60) and Jbeta (13) primers were used in the PCR. Original methodology: In a later analysis, some 80 million unique TCR beta chains included roughly 11 million shared by two or more donors. Measured with immunoSEQ multiplex PCR; TCRdb has only the in-frame clones, and not every one. That table gives V, J and clone size, and the DNA gave D and trimming. The table has fewer than 200,000 clones, approximately 80% seen once. The chain has TRBV19 and TRBJ1-2, with a tentative D call TRBD1 (6 bases). Sequenced material: PBMCs. The clonotype originates from a woman in her forties in good health and CMV-seropositive. The CDR3 sequence is CASSIGGADGYTF. Written as DNA, the CDR3 is TGTGCCAGTAGTATCGGGGGGGCTGATGGCTACACCTTC.